The sequence of this TCR beta chain was determined in a study of T-cell memory formation after mild COVID-19. Overall study results and limits: The main location of contracting CD4+ clones was CM and EM, and that of contracting CD8+ clones was EMRA.

Trimming shortened V by 3 bases and J by 1 base, and 10 bases separated the two germline ends. In germline, CDR1 is LNHNV, CDR2 YYDKDF (reference sequence). The CDR3 has 16 amino acids. One entry per CDR3 protein results from TCRdb running MiXCR on the 5' RACE reads. The table has 170,000 or so distinct CDR3 sequences, about a fifth seen once. This clonotype appeared a few times. The antigen remains unidentified. The sample was PBMCs or a T cell subset sorted from them (not recorded which). The chain employs TRBV15 and TRBJ2-6; TRBD1 or TRBD2 may be the D gene (5 bases each). The sequence derives from an adult woman who had mild COVID-19 (a few samples of this study predate the infection). Cell type and time point are not known. As DNA, the CDR3 is TGTGCCACCAGCAGCCAGGGACCTTCTGGGGCCAACGTCCTGACTTTC. Residues: CATSSQGPSGANVLTF.